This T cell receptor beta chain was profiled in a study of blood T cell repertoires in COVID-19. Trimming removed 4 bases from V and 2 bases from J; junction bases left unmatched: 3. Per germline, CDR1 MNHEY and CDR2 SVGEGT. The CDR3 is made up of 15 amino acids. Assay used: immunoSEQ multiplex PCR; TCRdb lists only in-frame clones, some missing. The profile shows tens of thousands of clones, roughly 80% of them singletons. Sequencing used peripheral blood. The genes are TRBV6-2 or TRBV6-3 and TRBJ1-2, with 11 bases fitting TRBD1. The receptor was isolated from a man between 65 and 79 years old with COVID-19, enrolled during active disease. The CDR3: CASSFGTGGNYGYTF. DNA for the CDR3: TGTGCCAGCAGTTTTGGGACAGGGGGAAACTATGGCTACACCTTC.